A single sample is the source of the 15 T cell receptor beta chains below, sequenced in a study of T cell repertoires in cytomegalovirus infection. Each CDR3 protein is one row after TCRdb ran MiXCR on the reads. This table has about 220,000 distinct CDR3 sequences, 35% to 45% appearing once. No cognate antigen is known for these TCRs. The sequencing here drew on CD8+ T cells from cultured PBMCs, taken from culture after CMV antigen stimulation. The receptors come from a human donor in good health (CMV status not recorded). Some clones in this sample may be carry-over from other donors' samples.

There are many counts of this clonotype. Written as DNA, the CDR3 is TGTGCCAGCAGCTTCGACATGAACACCGGGGAGCTGTTTTTT. It translates to CASSFDMNTGELFF. V usage is TRBV11-2 and J usage is TRBJ2-2; the D is unclear. V was trimmed by 3 bases and J by 1 base, leaving 6 bases between them. The CDR3 totals 14 residues. Per germline, CDR1 SGHAT and CDR2 FQNNGV.

CDR3: CASSYTTSGASHEQFF. CDR3 DNA: TGTGCCAGCAGTTACACCACTAGCGGGGCCAGCCATGAGCAGTTCTTC. The J gene is TRBJ2-1, the V gene TRBV6-6; TRBD2 matches at 10 bases. The junction had 9 bases not matched to a gene; V was cut back by 2 bases and J by 8 bases. Germline assignment: CDR1 MNHNY and CDR2 SVGAGI (reference sequence). The CDR3 runs to 16 residues.

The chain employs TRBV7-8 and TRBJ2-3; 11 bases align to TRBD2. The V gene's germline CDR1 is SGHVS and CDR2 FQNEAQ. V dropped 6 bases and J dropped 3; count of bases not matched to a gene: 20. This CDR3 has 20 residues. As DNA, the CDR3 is TGTGCCAGCAGTCCACTCTTAGCGGGGGGGAATTTAAGGTCAACAGATACGCAGTATTTT. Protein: CASSPLLAGGNLRSTDTQYF.

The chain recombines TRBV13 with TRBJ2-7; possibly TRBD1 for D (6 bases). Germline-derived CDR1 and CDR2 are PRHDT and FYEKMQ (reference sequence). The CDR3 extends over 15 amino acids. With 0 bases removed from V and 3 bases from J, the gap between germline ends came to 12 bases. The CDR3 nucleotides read TGTGCCAGCAGCTTAGGACAGGGCCCCCTCTACGAGCAGTACTTC. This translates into CASSLGQGPLYEQYF.

CDR3 in amino acids: CASSLSGGAQPQHF. The CDR3 nucleotides read TGTGCCAGCAGTTTATCTGGGGGTGCTCAGCCCCAGCATTTT. The chain is built from TRBV27 and TRBJ1-5; D possibly corresponds to TRBD1 (5 bases). Germline-derived CDR1 and CDR2 are MNHEY and SMNVEV (reference sequence). The ends were cut back, 0 bases at V and 6 bases at J, with 9 bases in the middle. The CDR3 has 14 amino acids.

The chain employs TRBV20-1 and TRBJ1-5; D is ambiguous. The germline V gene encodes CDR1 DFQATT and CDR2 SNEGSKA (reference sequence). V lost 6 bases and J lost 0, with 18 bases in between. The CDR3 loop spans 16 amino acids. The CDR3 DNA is TGCAGTGCCCACAAGATAGGTCAGGTTAGCAATCAGCCCCAGCATTTT. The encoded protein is CSAHKIGQVSNQPQHF.

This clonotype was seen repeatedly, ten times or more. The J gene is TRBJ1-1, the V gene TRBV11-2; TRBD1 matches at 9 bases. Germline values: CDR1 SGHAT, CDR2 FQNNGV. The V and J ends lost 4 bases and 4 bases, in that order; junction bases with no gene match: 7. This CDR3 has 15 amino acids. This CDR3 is CASSSPGQGSTEAFF. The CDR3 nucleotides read TGTGCCAGCAGCTCACCGGGACAGGGCAGCACTGAAGCTTTCTTT.

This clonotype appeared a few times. The CDR3 DNA reads as TGTGCCAGCAGTGGGACAGTCAACAATGAGCAGTTCTTC. It encodes CASSGTVNNEQFF. This sequence joins TRBV27 and TRBJ2-1; 7 bases align to TRBD1. The trim removed 5 bases at V and 5 bases at J, leaving 3 bases unmatched. This CDR3 comprises 13 residues. Per the germline V gene, CDR1 is MNHEY and CDR2 is SMNVEV (reference sequence).

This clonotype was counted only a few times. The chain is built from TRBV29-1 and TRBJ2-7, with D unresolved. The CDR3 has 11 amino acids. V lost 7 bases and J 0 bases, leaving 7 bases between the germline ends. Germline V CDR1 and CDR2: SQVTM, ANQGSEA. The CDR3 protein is CSALSSYEQYF. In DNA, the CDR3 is TGCAGCGCCCTGAGCTCCTACGAGCAGTACTTC.

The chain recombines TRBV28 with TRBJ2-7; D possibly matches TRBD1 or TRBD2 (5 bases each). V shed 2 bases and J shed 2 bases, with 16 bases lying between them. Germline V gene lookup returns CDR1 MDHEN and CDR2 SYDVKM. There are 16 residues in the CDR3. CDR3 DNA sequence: TGTGCCAGCAGTTTAAGACAGCCCCGGGGCCCCTACGAGCAGTACTTC. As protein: CASSLRQPRGPYEQYF.

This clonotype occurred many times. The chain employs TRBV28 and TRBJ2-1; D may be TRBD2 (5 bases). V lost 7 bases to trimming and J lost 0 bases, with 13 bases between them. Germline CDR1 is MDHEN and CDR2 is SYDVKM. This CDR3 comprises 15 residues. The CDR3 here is CASNWPAGSYNEQFF. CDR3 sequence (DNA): TGTGCCAGCAACTGGCCCGCGGGCTCCTACAATGAGCAGTTCTTC. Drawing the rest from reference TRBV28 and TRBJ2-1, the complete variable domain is DVKVTQSSRYLVKRTGEKVFLECVQDMDHENMFWYRQDPGLGLRLIYFSYDVKMKEKGDIPEGYSVSREKKERFSLILESASTNQTSMYLCASNWPAGSYNEQFFGPGTRLTVL.

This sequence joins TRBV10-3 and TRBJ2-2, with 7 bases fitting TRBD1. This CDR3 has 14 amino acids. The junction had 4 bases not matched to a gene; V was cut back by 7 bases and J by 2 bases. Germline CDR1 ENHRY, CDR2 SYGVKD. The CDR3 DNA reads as TGTGCCATCAACAGGGGCCCTAACACCGGGGAGCTGTTTTTT. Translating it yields CAINRGPNTGELFF.

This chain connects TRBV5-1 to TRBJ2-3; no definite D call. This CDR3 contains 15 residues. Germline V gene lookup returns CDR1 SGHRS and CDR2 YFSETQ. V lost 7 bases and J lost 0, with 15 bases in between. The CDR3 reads CASAQADSSTDTQYF. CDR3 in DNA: TGCGCCAGCGCCCAAGCAGATTCTAGCACAGATACGCAGTATTTT.

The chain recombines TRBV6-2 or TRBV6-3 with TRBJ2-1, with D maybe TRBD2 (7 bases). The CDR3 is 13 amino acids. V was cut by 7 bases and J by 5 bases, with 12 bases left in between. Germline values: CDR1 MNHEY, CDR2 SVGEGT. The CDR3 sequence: CASKRGAHNEQFF. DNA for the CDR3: TGTGCCAGCAAACGGGGGGCCCACAATGAGCAGTTCTTC.

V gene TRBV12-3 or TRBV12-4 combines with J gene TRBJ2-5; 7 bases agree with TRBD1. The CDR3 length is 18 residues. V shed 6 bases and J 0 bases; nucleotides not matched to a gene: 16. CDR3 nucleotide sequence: TGTGCCAGCAGCCCAGAGATGCACGGGACAGAGCACCAAGAGACCCAGTACTTC. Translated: CASSPEMHGTEHQETQYF.